These 5 T cell receptor beta chains originate from one sample sequenced in a study of blood T cell repertoires in COVID-19. Assay: immunoSEQ multiplex PCR; the TCRdb copy retains only in-frame clones and omits some. This sample has around 260,000 clones, with over 75% found just once. Sequencing was performed on PBMCs or T cells enriched from blood (not recorded which). Receptors were obtained from a woman under 40 who had recovered from COVID-19.

The chain couples TRBV28 to TRBJ1-2, with TRBD1 matching over 10 bases. There are 14 residues in the CDR3. J lost 8 bases, V lost 5 bases, and 8 bases had no gene match. Germline CDR1 is MDHEN and CDR2 is SYDVKM. CDR3 nucleotide sequence: TGTGCCAGCAGTGGCGCCGGGACAGGGGACGGCTACACCTTC. Amino acid sequence: CASSGAGTGDGYTF.

The V and J genes are TRBV4-2 and TRBJ2-6; no reliable D call. CDR1 LGHNA and CDR2 YNFKEQ come from the germline V gene. Trimming took off 0 bases at V and 11 bases at J, with 5 bases between the two ends. The CDR3 covers 12 residues. CDR3 protein: CASSQDQDVLTF. CDR3 DNA: TGTGCCAGCAGCCAAGATCAGGACGTCCTGACTTTC.

CDR3 sequence (DNA): TGTGCCAGCAGTGTATCCTCGACAGGGAGATATGGCTACACCTTC. Translation gives CASSVSSTGRYGYTF. The V call is TRBV2, the J call TRBJ1-2, with 7 bases aligning to TRBD1. Germline V gives CDR1 SNHLY, CDR2 FYNNEI. The CDR3 loop spans 15 amino acids. V shed 4 bases and J 5 bases; nucleotides not matched to a gene: 10.

This chain connects TRBV28 to TRBJ1-3, with D hard to call. From germline, CDR1 is MDHEN and CDR2 SYDVKM. The V and J ends lost 6 bases and 3 bases respectively, with 3 bases between them. This CDR3 has 11 amino acids. The CDR3: CASRLGNTIYF. CDR3 in DNA: TGTGCCAGCAGACTTGGAAACACCATATATTTT.

This sequence joins TRBV7-9 and TRBJ2-7, with 14 nucleotides matching TRBD2. The CDR3 runs 17 residues. J lost 3 bases, V lost 4 bases, and 8 bases had no gene match. In germline, CDR1 is SEHNR, CDR2 FQNEAQ (reference sequence). CDR3 DNA sequence: TGTGCCAGCAGCTCCGGGACTAGCGGGAGAACAGACTACGAGCAGTACTTC. It translates to CASSSGTSGRTDYEQYF.